Below are 4 T cell receptor beta chains sequenced from a single sample in a study of PD-L1 blockade in urothelial cancer (dated by TCRdb to 2017 to 2019). Library creation used the immunoSEQ multiplex PCR assay. TCRdb retrieved this table from immuneACCESS and kept in-frame rearrangements only. Not all clones are present; in checked studies, unresolved V genes account for under half, and no reason is known for the remainder. The sample profile shows 50,000 or so clones; 86% of them were found once. Clones ranked in the top ten supply 22% of the sample. Sample time point, as interpreted from the label and publication: pretreatment peripheral blood. Sample: PBMCs, taken around atezolizumab (anti-PD-L1) treatment. The receptors were sampled from a man in his fifties or sixties with urothelial cancer.

In DNA form, the CDR3 reads TGTGCCAGCAGGCGTTCCGGGACAGGGCTGTACTTC. It encodes CASRRSGTGLYF. J is TRBJ2-5 and V is TRBV6-5; 9 positions match TRBD1. V was pared by 6 bases and J by 13 bases, with 9 bases of the junction left unmatched. This CDR3 contains 12 residues. Per germline, CDR1 MNHEY and CDR2 SVGAGI.

The chain couples TRBV19 to TRBJ1-1; TRBD1 is a possible D gene (5 bases). CDR3 length: 15 residues. CDR1 is LNHDA and CDR2 is SQIVND in the germline V gene (reference sequence). V was cut by 4 bases and J by 4 bases, with 16 bases left in between. The CDR3 DNA follows: TGTGCCAGTAGTAGGGGGAGGATCTCGAGCACTGAAGCTTTCTTT. It encodes CASSRGRISSTEAFF.

The V gene is TRBV14, the J gene TRBJ2-7; 11 bases match TRBD1. Germline CDR1 and CDR2: SGHDN and FVKESK. The CDR3 spans 15 residues. V dropped 4 bases and J dropped 5; count of bases not matched to a gene: 7. CDR3 sequence (DNA): TGTGCCAGCAGCCTAGGACAGGGGGCTCGGCACGAGCAGTACTTC. Amino acid sequence: CASSLGQGARHEQYF.

The CDR3 protein is CASSPPVRARSGNTIYF. The CDR3 region has the DNA TGTGCCAGCTCACCACCGGTCAGGGCCCGGTCTGGAAACACCATATATTTT. The chain uses TRBV18 and TRBJ1-3, with D possibly being TRBD1 (5 bases). Germline CDR1 reads KGHSH; CDR2 reads LQKENI. Trimming left V 0 bases short and J 1 base short, with 13 bases between. The CDR3 extends over 17 amino acids.